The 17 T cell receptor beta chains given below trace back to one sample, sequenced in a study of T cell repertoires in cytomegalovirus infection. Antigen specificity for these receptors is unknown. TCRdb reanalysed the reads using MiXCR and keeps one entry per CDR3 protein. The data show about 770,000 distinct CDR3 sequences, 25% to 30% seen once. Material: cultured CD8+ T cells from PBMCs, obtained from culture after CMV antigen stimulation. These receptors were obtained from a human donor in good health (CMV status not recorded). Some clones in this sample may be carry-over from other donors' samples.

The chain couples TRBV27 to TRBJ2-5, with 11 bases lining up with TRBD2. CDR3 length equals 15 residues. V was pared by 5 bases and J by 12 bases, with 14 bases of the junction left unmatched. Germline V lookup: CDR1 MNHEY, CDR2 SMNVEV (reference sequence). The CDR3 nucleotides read TGTGCCAGCAGTAATAGGGGGACTAGCGGCCCGCCGGAGTACTTC. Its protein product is CASSNRGTSGPPEYF.

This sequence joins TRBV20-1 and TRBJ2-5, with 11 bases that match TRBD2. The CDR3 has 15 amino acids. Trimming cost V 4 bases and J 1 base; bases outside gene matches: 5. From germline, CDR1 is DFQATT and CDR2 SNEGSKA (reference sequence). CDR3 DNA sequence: TGCAGTGCTATTGCGGGGACTAGCGGCCAAGAGACCCAGTACTTC. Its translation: CSAIAGTSGQETQYF.

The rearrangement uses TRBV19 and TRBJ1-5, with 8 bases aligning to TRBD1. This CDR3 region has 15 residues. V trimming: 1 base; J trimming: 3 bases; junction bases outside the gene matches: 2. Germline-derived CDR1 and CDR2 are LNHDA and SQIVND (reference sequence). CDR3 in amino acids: CASSIVTGVNQPQHF. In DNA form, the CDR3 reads TGTGCCAGTAGTATAGTGACAGGGGTCAATCAGCCCCAGCATTTT.

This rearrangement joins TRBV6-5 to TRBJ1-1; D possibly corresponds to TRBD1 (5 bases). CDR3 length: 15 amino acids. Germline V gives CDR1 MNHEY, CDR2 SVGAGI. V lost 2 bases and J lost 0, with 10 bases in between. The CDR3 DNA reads TGTGCCAGCAGTTACGGGACGGCTATGAACACTGAAGCTTTCTTT. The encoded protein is CASSYGTAMNTEAFF.

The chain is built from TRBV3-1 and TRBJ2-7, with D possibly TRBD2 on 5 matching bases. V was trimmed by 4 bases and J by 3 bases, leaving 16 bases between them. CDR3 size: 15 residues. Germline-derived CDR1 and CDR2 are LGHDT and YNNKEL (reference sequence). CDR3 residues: CASSLLALESYEQYF. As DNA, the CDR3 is TGTGCCAGCAGCCTTCTAGCCCTAGAAAGCTACGAGCAGTACTTC.

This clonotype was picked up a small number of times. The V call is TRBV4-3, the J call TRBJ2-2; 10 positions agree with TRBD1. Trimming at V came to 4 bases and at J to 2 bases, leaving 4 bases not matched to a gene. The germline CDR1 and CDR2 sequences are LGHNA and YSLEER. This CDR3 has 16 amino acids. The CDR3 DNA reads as TGCGCCAGCAGCCCCGGGACAGGGGTTAACACCGGGGAGCTGTTTTTT. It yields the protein CASSPGTGVNTGELFF.

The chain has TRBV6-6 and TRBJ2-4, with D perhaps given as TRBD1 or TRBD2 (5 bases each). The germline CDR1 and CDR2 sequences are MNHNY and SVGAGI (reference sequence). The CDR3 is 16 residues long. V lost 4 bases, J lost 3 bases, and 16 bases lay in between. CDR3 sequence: CASSSGTDFDKNIQYF. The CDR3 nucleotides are TGTGCCAGCAGTTCAGGGACGGATTTTGACAAAAACATTCAGTACTTC.

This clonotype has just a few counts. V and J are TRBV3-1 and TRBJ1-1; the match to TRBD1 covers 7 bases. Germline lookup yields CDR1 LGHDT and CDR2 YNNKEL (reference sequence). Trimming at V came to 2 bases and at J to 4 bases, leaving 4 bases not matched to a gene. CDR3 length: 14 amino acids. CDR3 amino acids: CASSQKQGTTEAFF. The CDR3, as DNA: TGTGCCAGCAGCCAAAAACAGGGGACCACTGAAGCTTTCTTT.

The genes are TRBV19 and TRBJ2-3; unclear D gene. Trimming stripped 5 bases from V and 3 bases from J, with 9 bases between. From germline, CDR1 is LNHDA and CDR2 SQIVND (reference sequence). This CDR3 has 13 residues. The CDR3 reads CASSYSRTDTQYF. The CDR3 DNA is TGTGCCAGTAGTTACAGTCGAACAGATACGCAGTATTTT.

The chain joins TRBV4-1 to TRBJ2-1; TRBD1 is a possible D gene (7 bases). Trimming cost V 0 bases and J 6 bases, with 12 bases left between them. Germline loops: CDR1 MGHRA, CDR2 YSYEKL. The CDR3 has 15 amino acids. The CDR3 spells CASSQDSQGGNEQFF. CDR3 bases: TGCGCCAGCAGCCAAGATTCGCAGGGGGGCAATGAGCAGTTCTTC.

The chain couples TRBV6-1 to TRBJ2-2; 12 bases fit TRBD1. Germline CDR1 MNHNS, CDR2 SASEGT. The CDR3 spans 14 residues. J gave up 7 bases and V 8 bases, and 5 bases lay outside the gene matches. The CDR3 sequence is CASEGQGAIGELFF. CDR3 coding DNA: TGTGCCAGCGAGGGACAGGGGGCGATCGGGGAGCTGTTTTTT.

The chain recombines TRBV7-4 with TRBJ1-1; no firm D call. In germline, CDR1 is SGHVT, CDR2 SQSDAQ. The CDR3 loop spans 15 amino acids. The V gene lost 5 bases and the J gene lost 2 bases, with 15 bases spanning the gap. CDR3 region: CASSRVDIGNTEAFF. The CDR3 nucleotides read TGTGCCAGCAGCCGTGTTGATATAGGAAACACTGAAGCTTTCTTT.

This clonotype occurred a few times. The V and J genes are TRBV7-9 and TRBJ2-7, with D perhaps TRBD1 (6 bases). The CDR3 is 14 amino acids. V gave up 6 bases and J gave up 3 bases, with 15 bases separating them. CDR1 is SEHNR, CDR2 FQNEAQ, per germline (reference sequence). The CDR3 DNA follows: TGTGCCAGCAGTATACAGGGTTCCCTCTACGAGCAGTACGTC. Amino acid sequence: CASSIQGSLYEQYV.

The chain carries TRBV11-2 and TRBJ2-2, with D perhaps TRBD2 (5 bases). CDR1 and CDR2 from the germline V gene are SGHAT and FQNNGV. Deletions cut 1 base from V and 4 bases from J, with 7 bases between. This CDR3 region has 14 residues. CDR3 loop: CASSLVAFTGELFF. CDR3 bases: TGTGCCAGCAGCTTAGTAGCGTTCACCGGGGAGCTGTTTTTT. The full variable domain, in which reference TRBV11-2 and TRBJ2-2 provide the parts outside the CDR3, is EAGVAQSPRYKIIEKRQSVAFWCNPISGHATLYWYQQILGQGPKLLIQFQNNGVVDDSQLPKDRFSAERLKGVDSTLKIQPAKLEDSAVYLCASSLVAFTGELFFGEGSRLTVL.

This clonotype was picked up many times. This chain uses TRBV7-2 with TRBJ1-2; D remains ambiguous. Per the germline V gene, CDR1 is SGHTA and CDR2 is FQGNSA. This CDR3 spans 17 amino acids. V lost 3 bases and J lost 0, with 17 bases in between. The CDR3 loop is CASSLVPTLGSNYGYTF. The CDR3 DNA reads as TGTGCCAGCAGCTTGGTTCCGACCTTAGGGTCTAACTATGGCTACACCTTC.

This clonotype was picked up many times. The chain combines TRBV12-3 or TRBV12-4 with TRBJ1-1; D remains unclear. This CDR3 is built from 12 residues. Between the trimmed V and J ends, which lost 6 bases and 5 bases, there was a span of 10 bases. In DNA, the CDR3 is TGTGCCAGCAGCCGCATTAGGACTGAAGCTTTCTTT. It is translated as CASSRIRTEAFF.

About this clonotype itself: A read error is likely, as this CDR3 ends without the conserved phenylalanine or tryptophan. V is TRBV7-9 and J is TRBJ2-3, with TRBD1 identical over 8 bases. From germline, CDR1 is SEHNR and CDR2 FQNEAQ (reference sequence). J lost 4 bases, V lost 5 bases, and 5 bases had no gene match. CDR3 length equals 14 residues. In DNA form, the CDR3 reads TGTGCCAGCAGCCCACGGACAGGGTCAGATACGCAGTATTCT. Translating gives CASSPRTGSDTQYS.